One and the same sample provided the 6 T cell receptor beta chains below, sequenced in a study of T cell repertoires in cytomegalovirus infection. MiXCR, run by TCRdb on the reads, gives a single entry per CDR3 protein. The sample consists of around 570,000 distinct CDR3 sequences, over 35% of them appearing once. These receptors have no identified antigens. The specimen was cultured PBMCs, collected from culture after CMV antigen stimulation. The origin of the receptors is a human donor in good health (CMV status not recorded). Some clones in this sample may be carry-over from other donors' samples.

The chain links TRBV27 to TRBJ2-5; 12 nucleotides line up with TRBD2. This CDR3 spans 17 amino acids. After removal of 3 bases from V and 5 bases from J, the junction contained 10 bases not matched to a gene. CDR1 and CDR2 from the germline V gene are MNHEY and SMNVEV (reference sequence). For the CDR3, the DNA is TGTGCCAGCAGTTTTAAGTCTAGCGGGGGGGCCATCGAGACCCAGTACTTC. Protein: CASSFKSSGGAIETQYF.

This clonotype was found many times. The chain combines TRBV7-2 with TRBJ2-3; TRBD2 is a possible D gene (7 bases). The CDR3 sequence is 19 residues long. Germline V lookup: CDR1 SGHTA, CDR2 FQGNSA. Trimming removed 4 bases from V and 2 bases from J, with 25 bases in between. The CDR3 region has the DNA TGTGCCAGCAGCTCATGGGCGGGGGCCGGGTACCGGCCCACAGATACGCAGTATTTT. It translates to CASSSWAGAGYRPTDTQYF.

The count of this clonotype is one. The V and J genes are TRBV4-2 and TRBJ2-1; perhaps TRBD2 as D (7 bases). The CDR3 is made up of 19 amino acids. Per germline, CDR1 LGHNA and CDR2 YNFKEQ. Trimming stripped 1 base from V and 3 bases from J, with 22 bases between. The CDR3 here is CASSQGLISGGRDYNEQFF. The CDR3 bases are TGTGCCAGCAGCCAAGGTTTAATATCGGGGGGCCGAGACTACAATGAGCAGTTCTTC.

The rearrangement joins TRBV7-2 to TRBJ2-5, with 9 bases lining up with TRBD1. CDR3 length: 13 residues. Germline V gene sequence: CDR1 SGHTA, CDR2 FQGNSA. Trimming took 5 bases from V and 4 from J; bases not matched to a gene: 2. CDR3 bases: TGTGCCAGCAGCCGGGACAGGGCAGAGACCCAGTACTTC. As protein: CASSRDRAETQYF.

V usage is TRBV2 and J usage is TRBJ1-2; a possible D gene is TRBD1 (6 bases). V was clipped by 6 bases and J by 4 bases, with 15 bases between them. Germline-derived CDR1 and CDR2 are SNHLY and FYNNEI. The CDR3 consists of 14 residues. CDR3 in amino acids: CASSHAGEGYGYTF. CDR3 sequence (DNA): TGTGCCAGCAGCCACGCAGGGGAGGGCTATGGCTACACCTTC.

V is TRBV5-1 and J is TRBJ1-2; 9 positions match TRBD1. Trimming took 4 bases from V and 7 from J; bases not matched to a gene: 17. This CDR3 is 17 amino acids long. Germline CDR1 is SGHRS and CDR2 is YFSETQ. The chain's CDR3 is CASSINPGQGSLGGYTF. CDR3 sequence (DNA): TGCGCCAGCAGCATTAACCCGGGACAGGGAAGTTTGGGTGGCTACACCTTC.